The rows below give T cell receptor beta chains drawn from one sample of a study of blood T cell repertoires in COVID-19. Assay: immunoSEQ multiplex PCR; the TCRdb copy retains only in-frame clones and omits some. The table records 220,000 or so clones, 75% to 85% of them present only once. The sample taken for sequencing was peripheral blood. These receptors were taken from a woman of 80 years or more with COVID-19, enrolled during active disease. Each CDR3 is given with its conserved first and last residue. D genes are given only for firm matches. Only some rows state a clone size, as once, few, many or a class for expanded clones.

15 - TRBJ2-4 - TRBV18 TGTGCCAGCTCACCACCCCCGGCAGGGTCGTACATTCAGTACTTC CASSPPPAGSYIQYF
11 - TRBJ1-1 - TRBV28 TGTGCCAGCAGAATCCATACTGAAGCTTTCTTT CASRIHTEAFF
14 - TRBJ1-5 TRBD1 TRBV6-5 TGTGCCAGCAGCGTGACAGGGTATAATCAGCCCCAGCATTTT CASSVTGYNQPQHF
15 once TRBJ2-3 - TRBV18 TGTGCCAGCTCAACGACAGTTACTACCACAGATACGCAGTATTTT CASSTTVTTTDTQYF
13 - TRBJ2-5 - TRBV7-2 TGTGCCAGCAGCGGAGGGGTGAGAGAGACCCAGTACTTC CASSGGVRETQYF
13 few TRBJ2-5 TRBD1 TRBV28 TGTGCCAGCAGTTTACAGGGGGCTGAGACCCAGTACTTC CASSLQGAETQYF
15 - TRBJ2-5 - TRBV11-2 TGTGCCAGCTTGAGGGGCGCAGGGGATGGAGAGACCCAGTACTTC CASLRGAGDGETQYF
13 - TRBJ2-1 TRBD2 TRBV10-3 TGTGCCATCAAGGAAGCGGGAGGATCTGAGCAGTTCTTC CAIKEAGGSEQFF
15 - TRBJ2-2 TRBD2 TRBV11-3 TGTGCCAGCAGCTTAGGCGGGAGGAGCGCCGGGGAGCTGTTTTTT CASSLGGRSAGELFF
16 - TRBJ2-3 - TRBV6-2/TRBV6-3 TGTGCCAGCAGTTACTCGATGGGCAGGGAAACAGATACGCAGTATTTT CASSYSMGRETDTQYF
13 - TRBJ1-2 - TRBV11-2 TGTGCCAGCAGCTTGGGAGGGTCTAACGGCTACACCTTC CASSLGGSNGYTF
14 - TRBJ2-2 - TRBV7-9 TGTGCCAGCAGCCACGACAGGAACACCGGGGAGCTGTTTTTT CASSHDRNTGELFF
15 - TRBJ2-1 TRBD2 TRBV5-1 TGCGCCAGCAGCTTGCTAGCGGGGGAGAACAATGAGCAGTTCTTC CASSLLAGENNEQFF
17 - TRBJ2-7 TRBD2 TRBV4-3 TGCGCCAGCAGCCAGTATCGGGGGGGAGACTCCTCCTACGAGCAGTACTTC CASSQYRGGDSSYEQYF
18 - TRBJ2-7 TRBD1 TRBV28 TGTGCCAGCAGCTTAACCGGGACAGGATTATCGACTGACTACGAGCAGTACTTC CASSLTGTGLSTDYEQYF
12 - TRBJ1-2 - TRBV5-1 TGCGCCAGCAGCCCGAGGGACTATGGCTACACCTTC CASSPRDYGYTF
12 few TRBJ1-4 - TRBV5-4 TGTGCCAGCAGCTTCAGTAATGAAAAACTGTTTTTT CASSFSNEKLFF
18 - TRBJ2-2 - TRBV7-3 TGTGCCAGCAGCTTAAGCGGTGGTGCGGGGGCAGACACCGGGGAGCTGTTTTTT CASSLSGGAGADTGELFF
15 - TRBJ2-3 TRBD1 TRBV29-1 TGCAGCGTCCTAAGGACAGGGATAAGCACAGATACGCAGTATTTT CSVLRTGISTDTQYF
13 - TRBJ1-5 - TRBV4-2 TGTGCCAGCAGCTATGACAGGAGCCAGCCCCAGCATTTT CASSYDRSQPQHF
13 - TRBJ2-5 - TRBV24-1 TGTGCCACCAGTGATTCTTACCAAGAGACCCAGTACTTC CATSDSYQETQYF
13 once TRBJ1-6 - TRBV29-1 TGCAGCGTTGGCGGGGACGTGGGTTCACCCCTCCACTTT CSVGGDVGSPLHF
13 few TRBJ1-6 - TRBV3-1/TRBV3-2 TGTGCCAGCCAGGGTTTGGATAATTCACCCCTCCACTTT CASQGLDNSPLHF
12 - TRBJ1-2 - TRBV7-2 TGTGCCAGCACCCTCCTGGGAGGGGTTACTGACTTC CASTLLGGVTDF
15 - TRBJ2-2 - TRBV5-1 TGCGCCAGCAGCTTGGGACAGTCGAACACCGGGGAGCTGTTTTTT CASSLGQSNTGELFF
14 - TRBJ1-4 - TRBV30 TGTGCCTGGAGTGTTGGACAGTGGGGCGAAAAACTGTTTTTT CAWSVGQWGEKLFF
16 - TRBJ1-5 - TRBV27 TGTGCCAGCAGTTTATCGAGCGGGGGAGACAATCAGCCCCAGCATTTT CASSLSSGGDNQPQHF
15 - TRBJ2-7 TRBD1 TRBV3-1/TRBV3-2 TGTGCCAGCAGCCTTACCTATACAGGGGCCTACGAGCAGTACTTC CASSLTYTGAYEQYF
12 few TRBJ1-1 - TRBV5-6 TGTGCCAGCACCCGGGTCCCCGGAGAAGCTTTCTTT CASTRVPGEAFF
13 - TRBJ1-4 TRBD1 TRBV19 TGTGCCAGTGGGCGACAGGGGGGTGAAAAACTGTTTTTT CASGRQGGEKLFF
13 - TRBJ2-5 - TRBV6-5 TGTGCCAGCAGCGATTACGGGGAGGAGACCCAGTACTTC CASSDYGEETQYF
14 - TRBJ2-4 TRBD1 TRBV10-1 TGCGCCAGCAGTGAGTCAACAGGGGTTAACATTCAGTACTTC CASSESTGVNIQYF
14 - TRBJ1-2 TRBD1 TRBV7-9 TGTGCCAGCAGCCTAACAGGGGACGGTGGCGGCTACACCTTC CASSLTGDGGGYTF
14 - TRBJ2-5 TRBD2 TRBV7-2 TGTGCCACCTCTTTGGGTAGCGGGAGTGAGACCCAGTACTTC CATSLGSGSETQYF
14 - TRBJ2-2 - TRBV19 TGTGCCAGTAGTATCCCAGGGGTCACCGGGGAGCTGTTTTTT CASSIPGVTGELFF
14 few TRBJ1-1 - TRBV19 TGTGCCAGTAGTTCGGGACTGAGGAACACTGAAGCTTTCTTT CASSSGLRNTEAFF
13 - TRBJ1-1 - TRBV30 TGTGCCTGGGCGCTTTGGCAGAACACTGAAGCTTTCTTT CAWALWQNTEAFF
14 - TRBJ1-3 - TRBV9 TGTGCCAGCAGCGCCGGGCCCCCGGGGAACACCATATATTTT CASSAGPPGNTIYF
11 - TRBJ2-5 TRBD1 TRBV7-2 TGTGCCAGCAGCTTTGACAGGGTTGGGTACTTC CASSFDRVGYF